This T cell receptor beta chain was obtained from a study of cytomegalovirus exposure and HLA in healthy donors. Whole-study findings and limits: The study dropped some indistinguishable V segments, TRBV6-2 and TRBV6-3 among them. Highly shared variants forming one cluster were likely a sequencing artifact.

In germline, CDR1 is SGDLS, CDR2 YYNGEE. The germline V and J ends were trimmed by 1 base and 1 base, with 6 bases remaining between them. The CDR3 totals 14 residues. Both 60 Vbeta primers and 13 Jbeta primers went into the PCR. This table comes from immunoSEQ multiplex PCR, and its TCRdb copy is limited to in-frame clones, with some not included. The table lists fewer than 250,000 clones, about 84% of them singletons, with roughly an eighth in the top ten. Concerning this clone: As yet, its antigen is unknown.

The chain joins TRBV9 to TRBJ2-1; no clear D gene. Input material: PBMCs. The receptor was derived from a woman in her twenties or thirties in good health and CMV-seropositive. CDR3 loop: CASSVSPSYNEQFF. Here the CDR3 DNA reads TGTGCCAGCAGCGTAAGCCCATCCTACAATGAGCAGTTCTTC.